The rows below give T cell receptor beta chains drawn from one sample of a study of blood T cells in healthy people across ages. TCRdb independently ran MiXCR on the 5' RACE reads; one entry per CDR3 protein. The profile shows approximately 900,000 distinct CDR3 sequences, about 27% of them singletons. Another study also made use of these data, one on T cells of mothers and their children.

The specimen was blood. Receptors were obtained from a woman in her thirties or forties in good health. Both conserved end residues are part of each CDR3. A D gene is named only where the DNA matches it firmly. Some rows have no size entry. The others give once, few or many, or a class for an expanded clone.

D	size	V	J	CDR3	DNA
.	.	TRBV28	TRBJ1-2	CASSLTSGGYTF	TGTGCCAGCAGTTTAACCTCAGGTGGCTACACCTTC
.	.	TRBV11-2	TRBJ2-7	CASSLLTPPEQYF	TGTGCCAGCAGCTTATTGACTCCACCCGAGCAGTACTTC
.	many	TRBV30	TRBJ1-1	CASYMDTEAFF	TGTGCCTCTTATATGGACACTGAAGCTTTCTTT
TRBD2	.	TRBV4-1	TRBJ2-3	CASSQPKRGGADTQYF	TGCGCCAGCAGCCAACCTAAGCGGGGGGGGGCAGATACGCAGTATTTT
.	few	TRBV7-9	TRBJ1-2	CASSVGDVRSEIYGYTF	TGTGCCAGCAGCGTTGGTGATGTCCGTTCTGAGATCTATGGCTACACCTTC
.	.	TRBV28	TRBJ1-6	CASSSRQGLSSPLHF	TGTGCCAGCAGCTCCCGTCAGGGGCTCAGTTCACCCCTCCACTTT
.	few	TRBV4-3	TRBJ1-2	CASSQVRQEGYGYTF	TGCGCCAGCAGCCAAGTGAGACAGGAGGGCTATGGCTACACCTTC
TRBD2	few	TRBV5-1	TRBJ2-7	CASSLRLAGGSAYEQYF	TGCGCCAGCAGCTTGAGACTAGCGGGGGGCTCGGCCTACGAGCAGTACTTC
.	few	TRBV20-1	TRBJ2-1	CSARDGAGTIDEQFF	TGCAGTGCTAGAGATGGAGCGGGGACAATCGATGAGCAGTTCTTC
.	many	TRBV27	TRBJ2-7	CASSLRRGNEQYF	TGTGCCAGCAGTTTACGCAGGGGAAACGAGCAGTACTTC
.	few	TRBV7-7	TRBJ2-3	CASSAWGTTDTQYF	TGTGCTAGCAGCGCCTGGGGCACCACAGATACGCAGTATTTT
TRBD2	many	TRBV7-2	TRBJ2-7	CASSSGTTIGTYEQYF	TGTGCCAGCAGCTCCGGGACTACGATAGGGACCTACGAGCAGTACTTC
.	.	TRBV20-1	TRBJ1-2	CSARISGSYGYTF	TGCAGTGCTAGAATCTCCGGGAGTTATGGCTACACCTTC
TRBD2	.	TRBV28	TRBJ2-7	CASSPGASGGYEQYF	TGTGCCAGCAGTCCCGGGGCTTCGGGGGGCTACGAGCAGTACTTC
TRBD1	.	TRBV18	TRBJ2-1	CASSPTGGLEQFF	TGTGCCAGCTCTCCAACAGGGGGCCTTGAGCAGTTCTTC
.	few	TRBV12-3/TRBV12-4	TRBJ1-2	CASSPNGRTNYGYTF	TGTGCCAGCAGTCCAAATGGACGGACTAACTATGGCTACACCTTC
.	.	TRBV7-6	TRBJ2-3	CASSPSPGPGLADTQYF	TGTGCCAGCAGCCCCAGCCCGGGACCGGGCCTTGCAGATACGCAGTATTTT
.	many	TRBV29-1	TRBJ2-7	CSVEQAYEQYF	TGCAGCGTTGAACAAGCCTACGAGCAGTACTTC
TRBD2	few	TRBV9	TRBJ2-7	CASSSGLAPYEQYF	TGTGCCAGCAGCTCCGGACTAGCGCCCTACGAGCAGTACTTC
.	.	TRBV5-4	TRBJ2-7	CARPRVGRGYEQYF	TGTGCCCGACCACGTGTCGGCAGGGGCTACGAGCAGTACTTC
.	.	TRBV28	TRBJ1-1	CASSNSLGNTEAFF	TGTGCCAGCAGTAATTCCCTGGGGAACACTGAAGCTTTCTTT
.	few	TRBV18	TRBJ2-7	CASSPPGGASYEQYF	TGTGCCAGCTCACCACCGGGGGGGGCTTCCTACGAGCAGTACTTC
.	.	TRBV20-1	TRBJ1-5	CSAYSGGFLRNQPQHF	TGCAGTGCCTATTCGGGAGGATTTTTGCGCAATCAGCCCCAGCATTTT
.	.	TRBV20-1	TRBJ1-5	CSARDPYLGQPQHF	TGCAGTGCTAGAGACCCCTATTTAGGTCAGCCCCAGCATTTT
TRBD1	few	TRBV18	TRBJ2-7	CASSPRWTGLHEQYF	TGTGCCAGCTCACCGCGCTGGACAGGGTTACACGAGCAGTACTTC
.	many	TRBV18	TRBJ1-2	CASSPSGQDREGGGYTF	TGTGCCAGCTCACCAAGCGGGCAGGACCGCGAGGGAGGTGGCTACACCTTC
.	many	TRBV29-1	TRBJ1-5	CSVVEPGNQPQHF	TGCAGCGTTGTGGAACCAGGCAATCAGCCCCAGCATTTT
TRBD2	many	TRBV12-3/TRBV12-4	TRBJ2-7	CASSSGTSGGFAYEQYF	TGTGCCAGCAGTTCTGGGACTAGCGGGGGATTCGCCTACGAGCAGTACTTC
.	.	TRBV29-1	TRBJ2-1	CRARRGAEQFF	TGCAGGGCTCGGAGAGGCGCGGAGCAGTTCTTC
.	many	TRBV15	TRBJ1-5	CATSRVGQPQHF	TGTGCCACCAGCAGAGTCGGCCAGCCCCAGCATTTT
.	.	TRBV30	TRBJ2-3	CAYQLKGGGYTQYF	TGTGCCTACCAACTGAAGGGGGGAGGATATACGCAGTATTTT
TRBD1	.	TRBV12-3/TRBV12-4	TRBJ1-1	CASSLGQVVSAFF	TGTGCCAGCAGTCTGGGACAGGTCGTTAGTGCTTTCTTT
.	many	TRBV28	TRBJ2-7	CASSGSWGAVSYEQYF	TGTGCCAGCAGTGGATCCTGGGGGGCGGTCTCCTACGAGCAGTACTTC
.	many	TRBV7-2	TRBJ2-5	CASSLGLTRQETQYF	TGTGCCAGCAGCTTGGGATTGACACGCCAAGAGACCCAGTACTTC
.	.	TRBV5-1	TRBJ2-5	CAGSLEGGRETQYF	TGCGCCGGCAGCTTGGAGGGAGGACGAGAGACCCAGTACTTC
TRBD2	few	TRBV15	TRBJ2-5	CAASRDQLAGGLGETQYF	TGTGCCGCCAGCAGAGACCAACTAGCGGGGGGGTTAGGGGAGACCCAGTACTTC
.	.	TRBV20-1	TRBJ2-7	CSARVHDYGQYF	TGCAGTGCTAGAGTTCATGATTACGGGCAGTACTTC
.	many	TRBV29-1	TRBJ1-2	CSVDLGNYYGYTF	TGCAGCGTTGATCTGGGGAATTACTATGGCTACACCTTC
.	.	TRBV13	TRBJ1-1	CASSTNRYTEAFF	TGTGCCAGCAGCACCAACAGATACACTGAAGCTTTCTTT
.	few	TRBV28	TRBJ1-4	CASTSPGLLTEKLFF	TGTGCCAGCACTTCGCCGGGACTTTTAACTGAAAAACTGTTTTTT
TRBD1	.	TRBV7-8	TRBJ1-5	CASSTFSTGDNQPQHF	TGTGCCAGCAGCACCTTCTCTACAGGGGACAATCAGCCCCAGCATTTT
TRBD2	.	TRBV12-3/TRBV12-4	TRBJ2-5	CASSLGLAGGPQETQYF	TGTGCCAGCAGTTTAGGGCTAGCGGGGGGGCCCCAAGAGACCCAGTACTTC
.	.	TRBV7-9	TRBJ2-5	CASSPYDVETQYF	TGTGCCAGCAGCCCATACGACGTGGAGACCCAGTACTTC
TRBD1	.	TRBV7-6	TRBJ2-7	CASSTDRDYEQYF	TGTGCCAGCAGCACCGACAGGGACTACGAGCAGTACTTC
TRBD1	few	TRBV28	TRBJ1-4	CATSYRGNEKLFF	TGTGCCACCTCATACAGGGGTAATGAAAAACTGTTTTTT
.	.	TRBV28	TRBJ2-5	CASSPGGTSEEETQYF	TGTGCCAGCAGCCCGGGCGGGACATCAGAGGAAGAGACCCAGTACTTC
TRBD1	.	TRBV28	TRBJ1-5	CAGRGTGSYQPQHF	TGTGCCGGCAGAGGGACAGGGAGCTATCAGCCCCAGCATTTT
.	.	TRBV7-9	TRBJ1-4	CASSLTGRVGEKLFF	TGTGCCAGCAGCTTAACCGGCCGGGTAGGAGAAAAACTGTTTTTT
TRBD1	many	TRBV7-9	TRBJ1-2	CASSPKAGGADGYTF	TGTGCCAGCAGCCCAAAGGCAGGGGGCGCTGATGGCTACACCTTC
TRBD1	few	TRBV7-9	TRBJ1-2	CASRGTGVGYTF	TGTGCCAGCAGAGGGACAGGGGTTGGCTACACCTTC
.	.	TRBV7-2	TRBJ1-1	CASSLDGSRVVHTEAFF	TGTGCCAGCAGCTTAGACGGAAGCAGGGTCGTACACACTGAAGCTTTCTTT
TRBD1	.	TRBV7-6	TRBJ2-7	CASSLRQGTGSYEQYF	TGTGCCAGCAGCCTAAGACAGGGGACAGGTTCCTACGAGCAGTACTTC
.	.	TRBV28	TRBJ2-1	CASSRTAGYNEQFF	TGTGCCAGCAGCCGGACAGCGGGGTACAATGAGCAGTTCTTC
.	many	TRBV29-1	TRBJ2-7	CSVDAGFPDGEQYF	TGCAGCGTTGACGCGGGGTTTCCAGATGGGGAGCAGTACTTC